What follows is one T cell receptor beta chain and its context. Treatment of the sample: randomized to nivolumab then ipilimumab (arm A) or the reverse (arm B). Patients had received no earlier DNA-damaging chemotherapy. Sorted cells were live CD3+CD8+, lacking CD19 and CD56, from PBMCs. The data were obtained in a study of sequential checkpoint blockade in melanoma. Looking at the study overall: First-line arms were nivolumab then ipilimumab, or the reverse, randomized 1:1. Each arm's sequence ended with maintenance nivolumab.

The repertoire was sequenced with immunoSEQ multiplex PCR; TCRdb's copy has only in-frame clones and lacks some. Among roughly 16,000 clones, 70% were seen once, and the ten largest hold around 10%. Trimming removed 4 bases at V and 1 base at J, with 6 bases between. Germline V gene lookup returns CDR1 SGDLS and CDR2 YYNGEE. The CDR3 contains 13 residues. The input for sequencing was CD8+ T cells sorted from blood (inferred from file names), taken from a patient given nivolumab and ipilimumab in sequence. The origin of this receptor is a human donor with melanoma. The rearrangement links TRBV9 to TRBJ2-4, with a tentative D call TRBD2 (5 bases). Here the CDR3 DNA reads TGTGCCAGCAGCCCGGGGGCCAAAAACATTCAGTACTTC. Its translation: CASSPGAKNIQYF. The whole variable domain, filled in from reference TRBV9 and TRBJ2-4, reads DSGVTQTPKHLITATGQRVTLRCSPRSGDLSVYWYQQSLDQGLQFLIQYYNGEERAKGNILERFSAQQFPDLHSELNLSSLELGDSALYFCASSPGAKNIQYFGAGTRLSVL.